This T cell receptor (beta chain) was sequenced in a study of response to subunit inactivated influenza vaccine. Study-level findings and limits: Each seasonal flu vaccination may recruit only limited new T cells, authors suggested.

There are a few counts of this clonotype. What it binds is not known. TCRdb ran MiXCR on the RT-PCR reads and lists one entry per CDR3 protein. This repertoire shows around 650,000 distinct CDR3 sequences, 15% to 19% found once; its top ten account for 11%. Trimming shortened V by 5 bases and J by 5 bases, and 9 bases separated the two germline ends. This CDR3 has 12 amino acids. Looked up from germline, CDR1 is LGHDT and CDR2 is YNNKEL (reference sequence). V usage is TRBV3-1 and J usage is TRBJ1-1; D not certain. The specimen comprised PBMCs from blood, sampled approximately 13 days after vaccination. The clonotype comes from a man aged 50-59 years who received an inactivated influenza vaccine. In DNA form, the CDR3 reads TGTGCCAGCAGCACATCTCCGACTGAAGCTTTCTTT. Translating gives CASSTSPTEAFF. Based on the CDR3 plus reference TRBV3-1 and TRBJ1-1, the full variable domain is DTAVSQTPKYLVTQMGNDKSIKCEQNLGHDTMYWYKQDSKKFLKIMFSYNNKELIINETVPNRFSPKSPDKAHLNLHINSLELGDSAVYFCASSTSPTEAFFGQGTRLTVV.